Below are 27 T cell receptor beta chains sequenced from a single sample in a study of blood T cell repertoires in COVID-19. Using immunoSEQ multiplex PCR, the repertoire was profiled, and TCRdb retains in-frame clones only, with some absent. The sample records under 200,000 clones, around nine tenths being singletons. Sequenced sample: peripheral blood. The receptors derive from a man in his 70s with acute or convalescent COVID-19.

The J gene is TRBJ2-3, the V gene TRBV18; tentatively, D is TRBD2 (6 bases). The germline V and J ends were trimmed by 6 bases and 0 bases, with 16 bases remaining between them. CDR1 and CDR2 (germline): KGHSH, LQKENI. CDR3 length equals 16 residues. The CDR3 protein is CASSPGRDSSTDTQYF. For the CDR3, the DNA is TGTGCCAGCTCTCCGGGACGGGACTCTAGCACAGATACGCAGTATTTT.

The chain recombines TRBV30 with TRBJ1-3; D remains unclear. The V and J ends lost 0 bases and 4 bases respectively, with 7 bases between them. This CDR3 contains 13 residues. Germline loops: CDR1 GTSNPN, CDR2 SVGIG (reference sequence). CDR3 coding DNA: TGTGCCTGGAGTGTTTGGGCAGGAAACACCATATATTTT. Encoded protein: CAWSVWAGNTIYF.

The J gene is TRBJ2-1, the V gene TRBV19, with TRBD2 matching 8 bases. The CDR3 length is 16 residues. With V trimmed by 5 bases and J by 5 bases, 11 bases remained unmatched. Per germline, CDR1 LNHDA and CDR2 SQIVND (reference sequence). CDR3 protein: CASSFWTAGLDNEQFF. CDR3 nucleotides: TGTGCCAGTAGTTTTTGGACAGCGGGACTAGACAATGAGCAGTTCTTC.

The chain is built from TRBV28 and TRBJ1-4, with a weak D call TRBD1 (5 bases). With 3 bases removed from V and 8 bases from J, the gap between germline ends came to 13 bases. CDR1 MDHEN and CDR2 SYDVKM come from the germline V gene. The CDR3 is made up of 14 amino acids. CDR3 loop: CASSLGGDGEKLFF. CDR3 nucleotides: TGTGCCAGCAGTTTGGGGGGGGATGGAGAAAAACTGTTTTTT.

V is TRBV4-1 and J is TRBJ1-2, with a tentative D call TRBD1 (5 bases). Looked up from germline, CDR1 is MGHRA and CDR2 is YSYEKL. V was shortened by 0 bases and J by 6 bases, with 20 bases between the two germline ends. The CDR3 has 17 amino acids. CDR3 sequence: CASSQDWGLRKPNGYTF. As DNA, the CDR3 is TGCGCCAGCAGCCAAGATTGGGGACTCCGCAAGCCTAATGGCTACACCTTC.

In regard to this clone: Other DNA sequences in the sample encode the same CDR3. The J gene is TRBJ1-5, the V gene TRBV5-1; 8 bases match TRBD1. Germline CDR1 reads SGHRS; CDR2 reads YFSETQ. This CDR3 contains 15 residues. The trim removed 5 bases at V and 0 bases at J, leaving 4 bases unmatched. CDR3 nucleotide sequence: TGCGCCAGCAGGCCGACAGGGGATAGCAATCAGCCCCAGCATTTT. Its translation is CASRPTGDSNQPQHF.

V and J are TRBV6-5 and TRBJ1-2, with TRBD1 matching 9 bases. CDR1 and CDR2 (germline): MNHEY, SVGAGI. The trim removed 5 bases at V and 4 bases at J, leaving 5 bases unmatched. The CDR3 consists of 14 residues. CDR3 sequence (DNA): TGTGCCAGCAGTCAACAGGGGGCGTCCTATGGCTACACCTTC. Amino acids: CASSQQGASYGYTF.

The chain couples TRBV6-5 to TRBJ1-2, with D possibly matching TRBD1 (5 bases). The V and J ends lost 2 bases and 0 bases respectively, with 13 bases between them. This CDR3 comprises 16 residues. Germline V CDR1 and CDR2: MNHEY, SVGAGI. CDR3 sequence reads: CASSYGADDPNYGYTF. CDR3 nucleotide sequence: TGTGCCAGCAGTTACGGGGCGGACGACCCTAACTATGGCTACACCTTC.

The DNA for the CDR3 is TGTGCCAGCAGCTTGGGACTAGCGGGAGGGGAAGCCTCCTACAATGAGCAGTTCTTC. This codes for CASSLGLAGGEASYNEQFF. The chain employs TRBV5-6 and TRBJ2-1, with TRBD2 identical over 14 bases. This CDR3 comprises 19 residues. Looked up from germline, CDR1 is SGHDT and CDR2 is YYEEEE. Losses at the gene ends were 0 bases for V and 0 bases for J; bases not matched to a gene: 5.

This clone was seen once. This chain's CDR3 is CASSLQENTEAFF. The CDR3 DNA sequence: TGTGCCAGCAGTTTGCAGGAGAACACTGAAGCTTTCTTT. The J gene is TRBJ1-1, the V gene TRBV12-3 or TRBV12-4, with D hard to call. The ends were cut back, 3 bases at V and 1 base at J, with 6 bases in the middle. CDR3 length: 13 amino acids.

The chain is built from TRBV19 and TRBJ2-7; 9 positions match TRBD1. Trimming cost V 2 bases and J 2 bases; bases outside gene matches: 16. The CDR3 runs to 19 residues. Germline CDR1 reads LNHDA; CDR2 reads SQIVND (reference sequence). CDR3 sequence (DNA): TGTGCCAGTAGTATAAGTGTCTGGGGGACAGGGACTATTACCTACGAGCAGTACTTC. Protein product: CASSISVWGTGTITYEQYF.

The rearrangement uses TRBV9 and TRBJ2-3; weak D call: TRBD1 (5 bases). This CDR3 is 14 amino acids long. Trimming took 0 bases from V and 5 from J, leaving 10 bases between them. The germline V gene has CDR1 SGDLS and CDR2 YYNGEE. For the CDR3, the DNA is TGTGCCAGCAGCGTAGGGTCAGGGATAGATACGCAGTATTTT. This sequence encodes CASSVGSGIDTQYF. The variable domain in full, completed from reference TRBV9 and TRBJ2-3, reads DSGVTQTPKHLITATGQRVTLRCSPRSGDLSVYWYQQSLDQGLQFLIQYYNGEERAKGNILERFSAQQFPDLHSELNLSSLELGDSALYFCASSVGSGIDTQYFGPGTRLTVL.

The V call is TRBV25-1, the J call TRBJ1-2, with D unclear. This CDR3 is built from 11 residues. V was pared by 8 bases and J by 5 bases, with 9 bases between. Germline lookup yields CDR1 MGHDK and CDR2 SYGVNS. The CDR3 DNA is TGTGCCAGCGGCTCCTCATATGGCTACACCTTC. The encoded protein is CASGSSYGYTF.

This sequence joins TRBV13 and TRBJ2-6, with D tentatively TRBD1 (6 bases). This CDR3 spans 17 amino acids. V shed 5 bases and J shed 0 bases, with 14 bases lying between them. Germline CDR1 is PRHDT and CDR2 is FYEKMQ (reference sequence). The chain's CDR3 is CASSEGVRVSGANVLTF. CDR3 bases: TGTGCCAGCAGCGAGGGGGTCCGAGTCTCTGGGGCCAACGTCCTGACTTTC. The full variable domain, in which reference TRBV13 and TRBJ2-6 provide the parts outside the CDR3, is AAGVIQSPRHLIKEKRETATLKCYPIPRHDTVYWYQQGPGQDPQFLISFYEKMQSDKGSIPDRFSAQQFSDYHSELNMSSLELGDSALYFCASSEGVRVSGANVLTFGAGSRLTVL.

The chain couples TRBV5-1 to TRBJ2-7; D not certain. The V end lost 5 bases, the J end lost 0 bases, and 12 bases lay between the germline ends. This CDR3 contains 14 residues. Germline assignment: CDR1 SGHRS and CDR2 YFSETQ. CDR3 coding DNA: TGCGCCAGCAGTCCTCAGGCGTCCTCCTACGAGCAGTACTTC. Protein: CASSPQASSYEQYF.

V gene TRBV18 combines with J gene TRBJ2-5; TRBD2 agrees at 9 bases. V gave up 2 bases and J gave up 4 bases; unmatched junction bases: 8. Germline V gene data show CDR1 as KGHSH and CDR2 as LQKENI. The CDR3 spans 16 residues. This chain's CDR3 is CASSPSPLTSGETQYF. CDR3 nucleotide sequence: TGTGCCAGCTCACCATCTCCCCTGACTAGCGGAGAGACCCAGTACTTC.

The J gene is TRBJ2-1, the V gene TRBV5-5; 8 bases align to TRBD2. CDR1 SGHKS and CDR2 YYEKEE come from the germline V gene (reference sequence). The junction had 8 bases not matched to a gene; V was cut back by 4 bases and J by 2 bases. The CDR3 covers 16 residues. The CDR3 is CASSQETGLAYNEQFF. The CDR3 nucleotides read TGTGCCAGCAGCCAGGAGACGGGACTAGCCTACAATGAGCAGTTCTTC.

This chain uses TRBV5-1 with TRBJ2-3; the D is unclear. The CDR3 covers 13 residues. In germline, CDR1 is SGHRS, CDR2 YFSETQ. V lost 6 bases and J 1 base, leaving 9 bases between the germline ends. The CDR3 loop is CASKELGTDTQYF. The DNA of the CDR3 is TGCGCCAGCAAGGAGCTTGGCACAGATACGCAGTATTTT.

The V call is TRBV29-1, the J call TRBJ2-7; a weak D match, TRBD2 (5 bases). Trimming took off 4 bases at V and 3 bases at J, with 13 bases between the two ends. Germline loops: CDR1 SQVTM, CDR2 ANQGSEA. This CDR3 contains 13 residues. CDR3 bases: TGCAGCGTTGTGGGTGGGAGCCTCTACGAGCAGTACTTC. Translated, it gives CSVVGGSLYEQYF.

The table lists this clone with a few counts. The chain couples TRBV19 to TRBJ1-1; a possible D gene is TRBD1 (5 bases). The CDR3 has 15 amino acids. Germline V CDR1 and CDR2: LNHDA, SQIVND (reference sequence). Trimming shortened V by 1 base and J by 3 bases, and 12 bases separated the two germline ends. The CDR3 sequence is CASSIGSGFDTEAFF. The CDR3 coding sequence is TGTGCCAGTAGTATAGGGTCAGGGTTCGACACTGAAGCTTTCTTT.

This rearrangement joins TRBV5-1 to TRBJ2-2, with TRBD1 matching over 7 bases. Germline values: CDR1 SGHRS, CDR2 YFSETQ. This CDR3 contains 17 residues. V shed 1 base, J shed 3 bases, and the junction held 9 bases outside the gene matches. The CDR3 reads CASSLPPGGGDTGELFF. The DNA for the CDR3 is TGCGCCAGCAGCTTGCCCCCAGGGGGTGGTGACACCGGGGAGCTGTTTTTT. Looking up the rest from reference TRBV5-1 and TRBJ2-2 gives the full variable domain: KAGVTQTPRYLIKTRGQQVTLSCSPISGHRSVSWYQQTPGQGLQFLFEYFSETQRNKGNFPGRFSGRQFSNSRSEMNVSTLELGDSALYLCASSLPPGGGDTGELFFGEGSRLTVL.

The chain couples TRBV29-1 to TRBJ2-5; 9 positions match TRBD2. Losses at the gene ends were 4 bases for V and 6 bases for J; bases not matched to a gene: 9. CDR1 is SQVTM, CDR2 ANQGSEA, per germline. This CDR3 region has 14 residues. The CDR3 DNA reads TGCAGCGTTGTAGTGGCGGGGGGGCCACAGACCCAGTACTTC. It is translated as CSVVVAGGPQTQYF. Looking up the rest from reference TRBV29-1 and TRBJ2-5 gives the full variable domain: SAVISQKPSRDICQRGTSLTIQCQVDSQVTMMFWYRQQPGQSLTLIATANQGSEATYESGFVIDKFPISRPNLTFSTLTVSNMSPEDSSIYLCSVVVAGGPQTQYFGPGTRLLVL.

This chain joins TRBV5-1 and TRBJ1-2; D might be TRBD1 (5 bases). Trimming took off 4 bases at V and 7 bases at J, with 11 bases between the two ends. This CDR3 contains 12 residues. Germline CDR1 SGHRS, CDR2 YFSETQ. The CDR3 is CASSTRGVGYTF. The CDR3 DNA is TGCGCCAGCAGCACCCGGGGGGTTGGCTACACCTTC.

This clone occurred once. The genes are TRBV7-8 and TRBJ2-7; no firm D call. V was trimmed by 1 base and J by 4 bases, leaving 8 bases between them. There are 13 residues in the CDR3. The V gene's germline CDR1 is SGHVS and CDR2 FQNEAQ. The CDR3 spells CASSLVGGYEQYF. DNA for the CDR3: TGTGCCAGCAGCTTAGTTGGCGGTTACGAGCAGTACTTC.

This chain's CDR3 is CASSLGTGQGNSPLHF. In nucleotides, the CDR3 is TGCGCCAGCAGCCTGGGAACTGGGCAGGGAAATTCACCCCTCCACTTT. The chain has TRBV4-1 and TRBJ1-6; TRBD1 is a possible D gene (5 bases). The germline V and J ends were trimmed by 4 bases and 7 bases, with 17 bases remaining between them. Germline values: CDR1 MGHRA, CDR2 YSYEKL. The CDR3 runs 16 residues.

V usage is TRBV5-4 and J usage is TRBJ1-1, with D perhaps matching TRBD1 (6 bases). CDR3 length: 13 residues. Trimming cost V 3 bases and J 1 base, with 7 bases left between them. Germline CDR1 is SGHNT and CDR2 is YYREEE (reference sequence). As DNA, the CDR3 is TGTGCCAGCAGCTGGGGACAGAACACTGAAGCTTTCTTT. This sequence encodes CASSWGQNTEAFF.

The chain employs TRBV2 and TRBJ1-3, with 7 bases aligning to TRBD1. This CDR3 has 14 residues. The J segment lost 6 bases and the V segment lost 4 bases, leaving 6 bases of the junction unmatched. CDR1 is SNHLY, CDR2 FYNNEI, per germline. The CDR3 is CASSVYDRENTIYF. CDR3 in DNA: TGTGCCAGCAGTGTCTATGACAGGGAAAACACCATATATTTT.